Sequencing of this T cell receptor (beta chain) was carried out in a study of T-cell memory formation after mild COVID-19. On the study more broadly: Each donor largely had its own TCR clusters.

This clonotype was recorded a few times. Antigen: not known. Findings of the study overall: CM and EM subsets held most contracting CD4+ clones; EMRA held CD8+ ones. Pre-infection memory showed some responding clones, and this suggested that cross-reactive memory joined.

Germline assignment: CDR1 SGHNT and CDR2 YYREEE (reference sequence). V was clipped by 0 bases and J by 4 bases, with 11 bases between them. The CDR3 runs 14 residues. TCR alpha and TCR beta cDNA libraries carrying sample barcodes and UMIs came from 5'RACE with constant-segment primers. From the 5' RACE reads, TCRdb called clonotypes with MiXCR, one entry per CDR3 protein. The sample comprises 170,000 or so distinct CDR3 sequences, over 20% of which are singletons, and 20% to 25% rests with the top ten. The chain couples TRBV5-4 to TRBJ2-7, with D possibly being TRBD1 or TRBD2 (5 bases each). The sequencing sample was made of PBMCs or a T cell subset sorted from them (not recorded which). The receptor was derived from an adult woman who had mild COVID-19 (a few samples of this study predate the infection). Cell type and time point are not known. The CDR3 is CASSLVLGAYEQYF. In DNA form, the CDR3 reads TGTGCCAGCAGCTTGGTACTAGGGGCGTACGAGCAGTACTTC.